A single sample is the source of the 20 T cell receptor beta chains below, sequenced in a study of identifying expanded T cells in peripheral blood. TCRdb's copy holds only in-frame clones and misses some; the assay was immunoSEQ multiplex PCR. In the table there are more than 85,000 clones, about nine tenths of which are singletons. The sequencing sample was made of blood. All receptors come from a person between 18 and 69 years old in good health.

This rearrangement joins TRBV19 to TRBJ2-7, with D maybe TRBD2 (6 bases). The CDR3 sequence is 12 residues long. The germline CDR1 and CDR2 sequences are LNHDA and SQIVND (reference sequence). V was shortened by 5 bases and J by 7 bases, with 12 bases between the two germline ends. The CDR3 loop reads CASSHGAGEQYF. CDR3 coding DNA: TGTGCCAGTAGTCACGGGGCGGGAGAGCAGTACTTC.

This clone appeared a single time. CDR3 sequence (DNA): TGTGCCAGTAGCCTTACAGGGATGGGGACCTACGAGCAGTACTTC. It yields the protein CASSLTGMGTYEQYF. The chain joins TRBV19 to TRBJ2-7; D is possibly TRBD1 (6 bases). CDR1 and CDR2 (germline): LNHDA, SQIVND (reference sequence). The germline V and J ends were trimmed by 6 bases and 2 bases, with 17 bases remaining between them. The CDR3 is 15 residues long.

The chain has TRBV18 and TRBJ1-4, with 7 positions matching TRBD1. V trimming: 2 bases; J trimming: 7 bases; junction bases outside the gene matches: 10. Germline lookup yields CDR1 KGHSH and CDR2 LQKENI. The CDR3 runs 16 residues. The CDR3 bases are TGTGCCAGCTCACCAAGGGACAGTCCCGGAAGTGAAAAACTGTTTTTT. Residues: CASSPRDSPGSEKLFF. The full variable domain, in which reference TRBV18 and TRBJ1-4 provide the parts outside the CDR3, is NAGVMQNPRHLVRRRGQEARLRCSPMKGHSHVYWYRQLPEEGLKFMVYLQKENIIDESGMPKERFSAEFPKEGPSILRIQQVVRGDSAAYFCASSPRDSPGSEKLFFGSGTQLSVL.

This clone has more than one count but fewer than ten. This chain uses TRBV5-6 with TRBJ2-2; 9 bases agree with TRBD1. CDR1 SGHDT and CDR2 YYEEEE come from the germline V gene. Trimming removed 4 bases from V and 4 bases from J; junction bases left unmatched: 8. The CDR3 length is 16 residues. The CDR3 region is CASSRTGGLLTGELFF. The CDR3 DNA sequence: TGTGCCAGCAGCAGAACAGGGGGCCTGCTCACCGGGGAGCTGTTTTTT.

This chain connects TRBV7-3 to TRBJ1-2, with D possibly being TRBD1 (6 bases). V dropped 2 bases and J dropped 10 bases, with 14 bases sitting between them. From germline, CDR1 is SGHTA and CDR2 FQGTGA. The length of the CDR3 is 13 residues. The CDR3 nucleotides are TGTGCCAGCAGCTTAGGGGGGCTTCGGAACTACACCTTC. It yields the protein CASSLGGLRNYTF.

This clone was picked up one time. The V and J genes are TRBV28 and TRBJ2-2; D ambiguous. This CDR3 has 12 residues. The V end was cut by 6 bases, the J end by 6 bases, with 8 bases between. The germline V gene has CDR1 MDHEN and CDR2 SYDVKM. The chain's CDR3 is CASSPSSGELFF. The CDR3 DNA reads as TGTGCCAGCAGCCCATCTTCCGGGGAGCTGTTTTTT. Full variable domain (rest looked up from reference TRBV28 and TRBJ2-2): DVKVTQSSRYLVKRTGEKVFLECVQDMDHENMFWYRQDPGLGLRLIYFSYDVKMKEKGDIPEGYSVSREKKERFSLILESASTNQTSMYLCASSPSSGELFFGEGSRLTVL.

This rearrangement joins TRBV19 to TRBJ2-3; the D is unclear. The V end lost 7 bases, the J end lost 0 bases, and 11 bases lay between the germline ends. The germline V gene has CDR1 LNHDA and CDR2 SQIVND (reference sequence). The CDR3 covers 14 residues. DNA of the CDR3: TGTGCCAGTACCCCCACTCGGAGCACAGATACGCAGTATTTT. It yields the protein CASTPTRSTDTQYF.

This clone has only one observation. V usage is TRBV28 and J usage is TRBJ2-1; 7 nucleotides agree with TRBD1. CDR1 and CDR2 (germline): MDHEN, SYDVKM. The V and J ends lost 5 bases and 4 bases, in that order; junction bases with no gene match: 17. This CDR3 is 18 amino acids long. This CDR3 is CASSPSIRQGNPYNEQFF. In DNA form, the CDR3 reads TGTGCCAGCAGTCCCTCCATTAGACAGGGAAATCCTTACAATGAGCAGTTCTTC.

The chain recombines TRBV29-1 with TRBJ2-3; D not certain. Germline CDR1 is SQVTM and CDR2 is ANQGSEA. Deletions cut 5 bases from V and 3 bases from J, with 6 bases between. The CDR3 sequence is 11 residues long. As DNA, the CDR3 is TGCAGCGTTCCGAGTACAGATACGCAGTATTTT. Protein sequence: CSVPSTDTQYF.

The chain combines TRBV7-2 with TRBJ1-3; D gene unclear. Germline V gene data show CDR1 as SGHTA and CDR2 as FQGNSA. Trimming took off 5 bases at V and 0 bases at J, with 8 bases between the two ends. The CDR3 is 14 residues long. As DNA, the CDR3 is TGTGCCAGCAGCGATCGATCCTCTGGAAACACCATATATTTT. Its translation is CASSDRSSGNTIYF. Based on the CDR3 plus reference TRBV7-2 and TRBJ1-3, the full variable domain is GAGVSQSPSNKVTEKGKDVELRCDPISGHTALYWYRQSLGQGLEFLIYFQGNSAPDKSGLPSDRFSAERTGGSVSTLTIQRTQQEDSAVYLCASSDRSSGNTIYFGEGSWLTVV.

Here the CDR3 DNA reads TGTGCCAGCACCCAGGGTTTCTACGAGCAGTACTTC. As protein: CASTQGFYEQYF. The V gene is TRBV6-1, the J gene TRBJ2-7, with a tentative D call TRBD1 (5 bases). The CDR3 runs 12 residues. Germline V gene data show CDR1 as MNHNS and CDR2 as SASEGT. V gave up 7 bases and J gave up 3 bases, with 10 bases separating them.

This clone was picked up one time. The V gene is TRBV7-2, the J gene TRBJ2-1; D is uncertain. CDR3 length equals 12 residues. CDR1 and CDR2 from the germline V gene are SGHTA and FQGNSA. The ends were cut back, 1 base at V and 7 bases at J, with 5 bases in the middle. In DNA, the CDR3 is TGTGCCAGCAGCTTAGGGCTAAATGAGCAGTTCTTC. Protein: CASSLGLNEQFF.

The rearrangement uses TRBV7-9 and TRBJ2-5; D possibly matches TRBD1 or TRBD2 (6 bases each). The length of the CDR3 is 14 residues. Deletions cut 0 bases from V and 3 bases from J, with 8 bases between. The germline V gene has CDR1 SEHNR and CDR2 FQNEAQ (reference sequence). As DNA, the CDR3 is TGTGCCAGCAGCTTAGCAGGGGGGAAAGAGACCCAGTACTTC. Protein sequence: CASSLAGGKETQYF.

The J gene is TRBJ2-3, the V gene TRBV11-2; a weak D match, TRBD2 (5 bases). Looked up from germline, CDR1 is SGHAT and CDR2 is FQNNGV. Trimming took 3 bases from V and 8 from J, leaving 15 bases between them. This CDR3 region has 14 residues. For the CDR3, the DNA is TGTGCCAGCAGCTTCCTCGGGGATCGAGGTACGCAGTATTTT. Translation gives CASSFLGDRGTQYF.

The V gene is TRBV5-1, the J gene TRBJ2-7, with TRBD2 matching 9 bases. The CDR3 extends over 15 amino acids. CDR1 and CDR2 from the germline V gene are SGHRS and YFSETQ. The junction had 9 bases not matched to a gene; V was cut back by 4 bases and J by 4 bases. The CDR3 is CASSPTGREGYEQYF. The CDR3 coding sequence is TGCGCCAGCAGCCCGACCGGGCGGGAGGGGTACGAGCAGTACTTC.

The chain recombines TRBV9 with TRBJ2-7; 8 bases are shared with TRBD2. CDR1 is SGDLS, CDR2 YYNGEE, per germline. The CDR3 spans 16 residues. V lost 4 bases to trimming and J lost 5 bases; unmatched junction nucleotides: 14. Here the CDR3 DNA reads TGTGCCAGCAGCCCCAGAGCGAGCGGGAGAGTCCACGAGCAGTACTTC. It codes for CASSPRASGRVHEQYF.

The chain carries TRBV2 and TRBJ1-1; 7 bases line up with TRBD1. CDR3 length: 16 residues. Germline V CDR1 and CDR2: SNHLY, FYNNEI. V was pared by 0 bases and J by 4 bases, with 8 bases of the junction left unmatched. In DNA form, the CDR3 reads TGTGCCAGCAGTGAAGCTTTAGGGACAGTGATCACTGAAGCTTTCTTT. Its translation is CASSEALGTVITEAFF.

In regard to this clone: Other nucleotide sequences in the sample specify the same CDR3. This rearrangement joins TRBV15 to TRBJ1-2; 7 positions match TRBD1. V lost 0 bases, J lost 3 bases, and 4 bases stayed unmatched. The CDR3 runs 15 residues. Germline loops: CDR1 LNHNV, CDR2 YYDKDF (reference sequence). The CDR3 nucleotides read TGTGCCACCAGCAGAGACGGCAGGGGGGACTATGGCTACACCTTC. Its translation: CATSRDGRGDYGYTF.

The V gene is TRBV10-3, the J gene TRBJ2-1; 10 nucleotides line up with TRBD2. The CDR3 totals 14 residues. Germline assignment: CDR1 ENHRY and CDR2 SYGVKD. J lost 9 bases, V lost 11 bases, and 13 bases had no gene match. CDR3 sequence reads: CALREREGSSEQFF. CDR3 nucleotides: TGTGCCCTACGAGAGCGGGAGGGGTCGAGTGAGCAGTTCTTC.

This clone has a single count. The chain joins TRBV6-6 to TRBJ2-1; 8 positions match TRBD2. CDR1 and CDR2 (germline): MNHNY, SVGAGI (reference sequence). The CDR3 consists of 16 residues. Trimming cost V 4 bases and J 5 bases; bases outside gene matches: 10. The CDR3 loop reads CASSSLRSGGDNEQFF. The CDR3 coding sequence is TGTGCCAGCAGTTCCTTAAGGAGCGGGGGAGACAATGAGCAGTTCTTC.